The rows below give T cell receptor beta chains drawn from one sample of a study of OX40 agonist ivuxolimab in advanced cancers. Here immunoSEQ multiplex PCR was the method, and the copy in TCRdb shows in-frame clones only, minus some. The table includes approximately 45,000 clones, 90% to 95% detected once. The sample here was CD4+ or CD8+ T cells sorted from blood, taken in a trial of the OX40 agonist ivuxolimab. The receptor set was obtained from an adult with an advanced solid tumor such as melanoma, head and neck, liver or kidney cancer. Both conserved end residues are part of each CDR3. Each record gives: V gene, CDR3 length, clone size, D gene, J gene, CDR3 DNA, CDR3 protein. A D gene is named only where the DNA matches it firmly. Only part of the rows carry a size: once, few, many, or a class if the clone is expanded.

v_gene: TRBV4-3
len: 14
abundance: -
d_gene: -
j_gene: TRBJ2-7
CDR3nt: TGCGCCAGCAGCCAAGAGGAGGGGGCGGACGAGCAGTACTTC
CDR3aa: CASSQEEGADEQYF

v_gene: TRBV14
len: 19
abundance: -
d_gene: -
j_gene: TRBJ2-6
CDR3nt: TGTGCCAGCAGCCAAGATCCCCCCAGATTAATCTCTGGGGCCAACGTCCTGACTTTC
CDR3aa: CASSQDPPRLISGANVLTF

v_gene: TRBV19
len: 10
abundance: -
d_gene: -
j_gene: TRBJ2-2
CDR3nt: TGTGCCAGTGGGGCCGGGGAGCTGTTTTTT
CDR3aa: CASGAGELFF

v_gene: TRBV6-6
len: 15
abundance: -
d_gene: -
j_gene: TRBJ1-1
CDR3nt: TGTGCCAGCAGACACTTGTTGGGGGGGAACACTGAAGCTTTCTTT
CDR3aa: CASRHLLGGNTEAFF

v_gene: TRBV10-1
len: 18
abundance: -
d_gene: TRBD2
j_gene: TRBJ2-3
CDR3nt: TGCGCCAGCAGTGAGTCGACGGGACTAGCGGGCTTAACAGATACGCAGTATTTT
CDR3aa: CASSESTGLAGLTDTQYF

v_gene: TRBV29-1
len: 14
abundance: -
d_gene: TRBD1
j_gene: TRBJ2-5
CDR3nt: TGCAGCGGGGGGGACAGGGGAGTGGAAGAGACCCAGTACTTC
CDR3aa: CSGGDRGVEETQYF

v_gene: TRBV27
len: 16
abundance: -
d_gene: TRBD2
j_gene: TRBJ2-3
CDR3nt: TGTGCCAGCAGCTCATCATGGGGGACTAGCGCGGATACGCAGTATTTT
CDR3aa: CASSSSWGTSADTQYF

v_gene: TRBV28
len: 15
abundance: -
d_gene: -
j_gene: TRBJ2-7
CDR3nt: TGTGCCAGCAGTTCGGGACTCGCAACATCCTACGAGCAGTACTTC
CDR3aa: CASSSGLATSYEQYF

v_gene: TRBV27
len: 16
abundance: once
d_gene: TRBD2
j_gene: TRBJ2-3
CDR3nt: TGTGCCAGCAGTTTAAGTCAGCGGGGTAGCACAGATACGCAGTATTTT
CDR3aa: CASSLSQRGSTDTQYF

v_gene: TRBV7-9
len: 12
abundance: -
d_gene: -
j_gene: TRBJ2-1
CDR3nt: TGTGCCAGCAGCTTAACTTCCAATGAGCAGTTCTTC
CDR3aa: CASSLTSNEQFF

v_gene: TRBV9
len: 15
abundance: -
d_gene: TRBD1
j_gene: TRBJ1-4
CDR3nt: TGTGCCAGCAGCGTAGAACAGGGGCCCAGGGAAAAACTGTTTTTT
CDR3aa: CASSVEQGPREKLFF

v_gene: TRBV9
len: 14
abundance: few
d_gene: TRBD2
j_gene: TRBJ2-3
CDR3nt: TGTGCCAGCAGCGTATGGGAGGGTACAGATACGCAGTATTTT
CDR3aa: CASSVWEGTDTQYF

v_gene: TRBV30
len: 15
abundance: -
d_gene: -
j_gene: TRBJ1-5
CDR3nt: TGTGCCTGGAGTGAGCAGGGTCAGGTTTATCAGCCCCAGCATTTT
CDR3aa: CAWSEQGQVYQPQHF

v_gene: TRBV30
len: 12
abundance: -
d_gene: -
j_gene: TRBJ2-7
CDR3nt: TGTGCCTGGAGTGTGGGGGATAAGCGGCAGTACTTC
CDR3aa: CAWSVGDKRQYF

v_gene: TRBV27
len: 14
abundance: -
d_gene: TRBD1
j_gene: TRBJ1-2
CDR3nt: TGTGCCAGCAGGGGCGGGACAGAGACGTATGGCTACACCTTC
CDR3aa: CASRGGTETYGYTF

v_gene: TRBV4-3
len: 15
abundance: -
d_gene: TRBD1
j_gene: TRBJ2-7
CDR3nt: TGCGCCAGCAGCCCGGGACAGGGGGGGACCTACGAGCAGTACTTC
CDR3aa: CASSPGQGGTYEQYF

v_gene: TRBV7-9
len: 14
abundance: -
d_gene: -
j_gene: TRBJ2-7
CDR3nt: TGTGCCAGCAGCTTAGGCGGGGGCCCGGGGGAGCAGTACTTC
CDR3aa: CASSLGGGPGEQYF

v_gene: TRBV19
len: 14
abundance: once
d_gene: -
j_gene: TRBJ1-1
CDR3nt: TGTGCCAGTAGTATAGGCCAGGGAAGCACTGAAGCTTTCTTT
CDR3aa: CASSIGQGSTEAFF

v_gene: TRBV27
len: 15
abundance: -
d_gene: -
j_gene: TRBJ1-1
CDR3nt: TGTGCCAGCAGTTTATCTCAAACAGGGAGGACTGAAGCTTTCTTT
CDR3aa: CASSLSQTGRTEAFF

v_gene: TRBV11-3
len: 13
abundance: -
d_gene: -
j_gene: TRBJ1-1
CDR3nt: TGTGCCAGCAGCTTAGTTCCGAACACTGAAGCTTTCTTT
CDR3aa: CASSLVPNTEAFF

v_gene: TRBV7-8
len: 16
abundance: once
d_gene: TRBD2
j_gene: TRBJ2-3
CDR3nt: TGTGCCAGCAGCTTAGTTAGCGGGAGGGCCACAGATACGCAGTATTTT
CDR3aa: CASSLVSGRATDTQYF

v_gene: TRBV5-6
len: 16
abundance: -
d_gene: TRBD2
j_gene: TRBJ2-1
CDR3nt: TGTGCCAGCAGCTTGGAGGGGAGGGGCTCCTACAATGAGCAGTTCTTC
CDR3aa: CASSLEGRGSYNEQFF

v_gene: TRBV30
len: 14
abundance: -
d_gene: -
j_gene: TRBJ2-3
CDR3nt: TGTGCCTCCACACCGGGACGGAGCACAGATACGCAGTATTTT
CDR3aa: CASTPGRSTDTQYF

v_gene: TRBV2
len: 14
abundance: -
d_gene: TRBD1
j_gene: TRBJ1-5
CDR3nt: TGTGCCAGCAGTCGGACAGGGGACAATCAGCCCCAGCATTTT
CDR3aa: CASSRTGDNQPQHF

v_gene: TRBV4-1
len: 15
abundance: once
d_gene: -
j_gene: TRBJ1-4
CDR3nt: TGCGCCAGCAGCCAACATCAGGGACCTAATGAAAAACTGTTTTTT
CDR3aa: CASSQHQGPNEKLFF

v_gene: TRBV27
len: 13
abundance: -
d_gene: -
j_gene: TRBJ2-3
CDR3nt: TGTGCCAGCAGTTGGGCTAGCACAGATACGCAGTATTTT
CDR3aa: CASSWASTDTQYF

v_gene: TRBV9
len: 14
abundance: -
d_gene: -
j_gene: TRBJ2-1
CDR3nt: TGTGCCAGCACCGACAGGGACTACCACAATGAGCAGTTCTTC
CDR3aa: CASTDRDYHNEQFF

v_gene: TRBV27
len: 15
abundance: -
d_gene: -
j_gene: TRBJ1-2
CDR3nt: TGTGCCAGCAGTTTATCGAGGTCCGGGGGCTATGGCTACACCTTC
CDR3aa: CASSLSRSGGYGYTF

v_gene: TRBV5-5
len: 14
abundance: once
d_gene: -
j_gene: TRBJ2-7
CDR3nt: TGTGCCAGCAGCTTGTACGCGGCTTCCTACGAGCAGTACTTC
CDR3aa: CASSLYAASYEQYF

v_gene: TRBV11-2
len: 12
abundance: -
d_gene: -
j_gene: TRBJ1-4
CDR3nt: TGTGCCAGCAGCGCCGATAATGGAAAACTGTTTTTT
CDR3aa: CASSADNGKLFF

v_gene: TRBV28
len: 14
abundance: -
d_gene: -
j_gene: TRBJ2-3
CDR3nt: TGTGCCAGCAGTCCCACCCCTCCCCCAGATACGCAGTATTTT
CDR3aa: CASSPTPPPDTQYF

v_gene: TRBV28
len: 16
abundance: -
d_gene: TRBD1
j_gene: TRBJ2-7
CDR3nt: TGTGCCAGCAGTTTTCTGAGGACAGGAAAGCACTACGAGCAGTACTTC
CDR3aa: CASSFLRTGKHYEQYF

v_gene: TRBV28
len: 16
abundance: -
d_gene: TRBD1
j_gene: TRBJ2-3
CDR3nt: TGTGCCAGCAGTTTCCTCCGGGACAGGAGTGCAGATACGCAGTATTTT
CDR3aa: CASSFLRDRSADTQYF

v_gene: TRBV6-5
len: 16
abundance: -
d_gene: TRBD1
j_gene: TRBJ2-7
CDR3nt: TGTGCCAGCAGTTACTCGAAGGACAGGGGAACCTACGAGCAGTACTTC
CDR3aa: CASSYSKDRGTYEQYF

v_gene: TRBV6-5
len: 15
abundance: -
d_gene: -
j_gene: TRBJ2-1
CDR3nt: TGTGCCAGCAGTTACTATTGGGGGAATGACAATGAGCAGTTCTTC
CDR3aa: CASSYYWGNDNEQFF

v_gene: TRBV9
len: 14
abundance: -
d_gene: -
j_gene: TRBJ1-3
CDR3nt: TGTGCCAGCAGCGTAGCGACGTCTGGAAACACCATATATTTT
CDR3aa: CASSVATSGNTIYF

v_gene: TRBV7-9
len: 14
abundance: -
d_gene: -
j_gene: TRBJ2-5
CDR3nt: TGTGCCAGCAATGCAGGTGGACGCCAAGAGACCCAGTACTTC
CDR3aa: CASNAGGRQETQYF

v_gene: TRBV7-9
len: 15
abundance: once
d_gene: TRBD2
j_gene: TRBJ2-7
CDR3nt: TGTGCCAGCAGCCCAAGCGGGGGAGAAACTTACGAGCAGTACTTC
CDR3aa: CASSPSGGETYEQYF

v_gene: TRBV12-5
len: 17
abundance: -
d_gene: TRBD2
j_gene: TRBJ2-3
CDR3nt: TGTGCTAGTGGTTGGGTTAGCGGGAGGGTTAGCACAGATACGCAGTATTTT
CDR3aa: CASGWVSGRVSTDTQYF

v_gene: TRBV6-6
len: 15
abundance: -
d_gene: TRBD2
j_gene: TRBJ2-7
CDR3nt: TGTGCCAGCAGGGCGACCCTAGCGGGAGTCGACGAGCAGTACTTC
CDR3aa: CASRATLAGVDEQYF

v_gene: TRBV2
len: 16
abundance: once
d_gene: TRBD2
j_gene: TRBJ2-3
CDR3nt: TGTGCCAGCAGTCCAATAGCGGGAGGGCCGACAGATACGCAGTATTTT
CDR3aa: CASSPIAGGPTDTQYF

v_gene: TRBV7-9
len: 12
abundance: -
d_gene: -
j_gene: TRBJ1-5
CDR3nt: TGTGCCAGCAGCCCTAGGGGTCAGCCCCAACATTTT
CDR3aa: CASSPRGQPQHF